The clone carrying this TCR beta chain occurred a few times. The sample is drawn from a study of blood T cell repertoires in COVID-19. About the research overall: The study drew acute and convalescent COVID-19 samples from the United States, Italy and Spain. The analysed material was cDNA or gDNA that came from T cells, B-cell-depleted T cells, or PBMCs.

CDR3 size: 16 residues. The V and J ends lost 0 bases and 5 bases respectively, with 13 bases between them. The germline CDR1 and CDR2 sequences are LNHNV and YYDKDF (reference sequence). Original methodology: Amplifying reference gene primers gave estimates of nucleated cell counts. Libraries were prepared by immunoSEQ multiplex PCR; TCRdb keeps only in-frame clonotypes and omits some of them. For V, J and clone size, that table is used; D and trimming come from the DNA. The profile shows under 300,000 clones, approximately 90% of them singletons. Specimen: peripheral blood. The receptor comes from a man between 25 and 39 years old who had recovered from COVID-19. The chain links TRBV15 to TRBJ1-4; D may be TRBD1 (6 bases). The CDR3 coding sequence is TGTGCCACCAGCAGAGATCGGGCAGGGGCGAATGAAAAACTGTTTTTT. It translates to CATSRDRAGANEKLFF.